This TCR beta chain came from a study of radiation and T cells in renal cell carcinoma. Looked up from germline, CDR1 is MDHEN and CDR2 is SYDVKM. The CDR3 covers 14 residues. V was trimmed by 2 bases and J by 4 bases, leaving 11 bases between them. Sequenced by immunoSEQ multiplex PCR; TCRdb stores in-frame clones only, minus some. The repertoire holds about 130,000 clones, over 75% seen once, with under 2.5% in the top ten. The time point denotes: blood 2 weeks post-SBRT. Treatment: 15 Gy SBRT to primary tumor, nephrectomy 4 weeks later. This clone was detected a few times. The rearrangement joins TRBV28 to TRBJ1-1; perhaps TRBD1 as D (6 bases). Sequencing was performed on blood, taken from a patient whose treatment included radiotherapy and nephrectomy. The source is an older woman with renal cell carcinoma. CDR3 in DNA: TGTGCCAGCAGTTTAGGGAGGGGGACCACTGAAGCTTTCTTT. Translated: CASSLGRGTTEAFF.